This TCR beta chain was documented in a study of T cell repertoires in cytomegalovirus infection (dated by TCRdb to between 2018 and 2021). Context from the whole study: Donor HLA type was relevant to the analysis, as public TCR beta signatures indicated carriage of CMV infection together with the matching HLA type. Study-wide conclusions, independent of this receptor: The ex vivo response was dominated by HLA-C-restricted CMV-specific TCR beta clonotypes, which also provided the single most frequent clonotype in two of eight donors. In both this cohort and an independent cohort of 300 to 450 donors, the cumulative frequency of public TCR beta family members distinguished carriers of CMV infection plus the relevant HLA type.

TCRdb names Illumina HiSeq 1500 as the instrument used. The raw public data were reprocessed by TCRdb itself: fastp quality trimming at Q25, MiXCR clonotype calling, in-frame beta chains only. Rows with one shared CDR3 protein collapse into an entry with the most common genes and DNA. The sample yields hundreds of thousands of distinct CDR3 sequences; roughly a tenth were counted once. The top ten hold 2% to 3% of the sample. In the case of this clonotype: The specificity of this receptor is unknown. The record has no base qualities; no much larger clone is one base away.

Looking up the germline V gene yields CDR1 MGHRA and CDR2 YSYEKL. V sheds 5 bases and J sheds 1 base, leaving 12 bases between their ends. The CDR3 covers 15 residues, taking in both the cysteine and the phenylalanine. The kept DNA is CDR3 alone, 45 bases in frame from the first base. The rearrangement combines TRBV4-1 with TRBJ1-5; the D segment cannot be called with confidence. Sequences were obtained from PBMCs. The clonotype originates from a human donor in good health (CMV status not recorded). Some clones in this sample may be carry-over from other donors' samples. The CDR3 protein: CASSIVGESNQPQHF. The sequence in DNA is TGCGCCAGCAGCATCGTCGGGGAGAGCAATCAGCCCCAGCATTTT.